This passage covers 28 T cell receptor beta chains from one sample sequenced in a study of T cells after yellow fever vaccination. TCRdb called the 5' RACE reads again in MiXCR, with one record for every CDR3 protein. The sample comprises over 150,000 distinct CDR3 sequences, under 7.5% of which are singletons, and 2.5% rests with the top ten. Source: CD4+ T cells sorted from PBMCs, taken more than 4 days after the first yellow fever vaccination. These receptors were obtained from a young man who received the YFV17D yellow fever vaccine.

This clonotype was found many times. The chain has TRBV6-2 or TRBV6-3 and TRBJ1-1, with 7 positions matching TRBD1. The CDR3 runs to 15 residues. After removal of 5 bases from V and 1 base from J, the junction contained 7 bases not matched to a gene. Germline V gene sequence: CDR1 MNHEY, CDR2 SVGEGT. CDR3 sequence (DNA): TGTGCCAGCAGTAGGGGGACAGATTCGAACACTGAAGCTTTCTTT. It encodes CASSRGTDSNTEAFF.

This clonotype was seen ten or more times. V is TRBV24-1 and J is TRBJ2-2; perhaps TRBD2 as D (6 bases). The germline V and J ends were trimmed by 4 bases and 7 bases, with 18 bases remaining between them. The CDR3 is 16 residues long. Germline V gene lookup returns CDR1 KGHDR and CDR2 SFDVKD. The DNA of the CDR3 is TGTGCCACCAGTGACCCTCGACGGGGGACCCACGGGGAGCTGTTTTTT. Translating it yields CATSDPRRGTHGELFF.

This clonotype has more than one count but fewer than ten. The V and J genes are TRBV5-6 and TRBJ2-3; 7 bases line up with TRBD2. From germline, CDR1 is SGHDT and CDR2 YYEEEE. The CDR3 contains 18 residues. The V and J ends lost 0 bases and 0 bases, in that order; junction bases with no gene match: 10. The CDR3 spells CASSLGGGNVWSTDTQYF. DNA for the CDR3: TGTGCCAGCAGCTTGGGGGGGGGAAACGTATGGAGCACAGATACGCAGTATTTT.

This clonotype was counted ten times or more. CDR3 DNA: TGTGCCAGCAGCCCAGGACAGGGATTGGAGCAGTACGTC. Translated: CASSPGQGLEQYV. This rearrangement joins TRBV7-3 to TRBJ2-7; 8 nucleotides align to TRBD1. V lost 5 bases, J lost 7 bases, and 7 bases stayed unmatched. Germline assignment: CDR1 SGHTA and CDR2 FQGTGA. The CDR3 consists of 13 residues.

This clonotype was observed at least ten times. V and J are TRBV6-2 or TRBV6-3 and TRBJ1-2; the match to TRBD1 covers 11 bases. Unmatched junction bases numbered 9, after V lost 7 bases and J lost 5 bases. This CDR3 comprises 15 residues. Per germline, CDR1 MNHEY and CDR2 SVGEGT. The CDR3 sequence: CASNPRTGGRYGYTF. Here the CDR3 DNA reads TGTGCCAGCAATCCCCGGACAGGGGGCCGGTATGGCTACACCTTC.

CDR3 nucleotides: TGTGCCAGCAGTTATCAGGGGATGGGGCAGCCCCAGCATTTT. It specifies CASSYQGMGQPQHF. V usage is TRBV6-5 and J usage is TRBJ1-5; TRBD1 might be the D (6 bases). The CDR3 is made up of 14 amino acids. Trimming took 3 bases from V and 7 from J, leaving 13 bases between them. Germline values: CDR1 MNHEY, CDR2 SVGAGI.

This clonotype was seen repeatedly, ten times or more. The chain's CDR3 is CASSLGQLGDVVGEQYV. The CDR3 nucleotides read TGCGCCAGCAGCTTGGGGCAGCTGGGGGACGTCGTTGGGGAGCAGTACGTC. The gene calls are TRBV5-1 and TRBJ2-7, with D perhaps assigned TRBD1 or TRBD2 (5 bases each). This CDR3 spans 17 amino acids. Germline CDR1 SGHRS, CDR2 YFSETQ. The V and J ends lost 0 bases and 7 bases respectively, with 23 bases between them.

CDR3 sequence (DNA): TGTGCCAGCAGCCCTCGACTGTATGGCACTGAAGCTTTCTTT. Translated, it gives CASSPRLYGTEAFF. The chain recombines TRBV7-2 with TRBJ1-1; D gene unclear. The germline CDR1 and CDR2 sequences are SGHTA and FQGNSA. The CDR3 spans 14 residues. V was shortened by 5 bases and J by 4 bases, with 14 bases between the two germline ends. The variable domain in full, with the rest retrieved from reference TRBV7-2 and TRBJ1-1, is GAGVSQSPSNKVTEKGKDVELRCDPISGHTALYWYRQSLGQGLEFLIYFQGNSAPDKSGLPSDRFSAERTGGSVSTLTIQRTQQEDSAVYLCASSPRLYGTEAFFGQGTRLTVV.

The chain recombines TRBV7-9 with TRBJ2-1; D perhaps matches TRBD2 (6 bases). The CDR3 is 15 amino acids. The V and J ends lost 2 bases and 7 bases respectively, with 15 bases between them. Germline CDR1 is SEHNR and CDR2 is FQNEAQ (reference sequence). The CDR3 here is CASSLSGVLKNEQFF. The CDR3 nucleotides read TGTGCCAGCAGCTTATCGGGGGTTTTGAAGAATGAGCAGTTCTTC.

In its sample, this clonotype was seen many times. The CDR3 loop is CASSRASADEQFF. The CDR3 DNA sequence: TGTGCCAGCAGCCGAGCTAGCGCGGATGAGCAGTTCTTC. The chain joins TRBV7-2 to TRBJ2-1; tentative D call: TRBD2 (6 bases). Germline CDR1 and CDR2: SGHTA and FQGNSA. The V end lost 5 bases, the J end lost 8 bases, and 13 bases lay between the germline ends. CDR3 length equals 13 residues. Complete variable domain (other parts from reference TRBV7-2 and TRBJ2-1): GAGVSQSPSNKVTEKGKDVELRCDPISGHTALYWYRQSLGQGLEFLIYFQGNSAPDKSGLPSDRFSAERTGGSVSTLTIQRTQQEDSAVYLCASSRASADEQFFGPGTRLTVL.

This chain uses TRBV14 with TRBJ2-7; no clear D gene. In germline, CDR1 is SGHDN, CDR2 FVKESK. The CDR3 has 22 amino acids. V dropped 1 base and J dropped 0 bases, with 31 bases sitting between them. The CDR3 region has the DNA TGTGCCAGCAGCCAAGGGTTCTCGTTCAACCGAGTGAGTAGAAAAAGCTCCTACGAGCAGTACTTC. Amino acid sequence: CASSQGFSFNRVSRKSSYEQYF.

Only a few counts were recorded for this clonotype. The chain carries TRBV10-2 and TRBJ2-1, with D uncertain. CDR3 size: 14 residues. Germline lookup yields CDR1 WSHSY and CDR2 SAAADI. Trimming removed 5 bases at V and 0 bases at J, with 8 bases between. For the CDR3, the DNA is TGCGCCAGCAGTTTATCTAGCTCCTACAATGAGCAGTTCTTC. It is translated as CASSLSSSYNEQFF.

This clonotype was observed at least ten times. CDR3 DNA sequence: TGTGCCACCAGTGCGGCAGGCATTGATGCAACTAATGAAAAACTGTTTTTT. It codes for CATSAAGIDATNEKLFF. The chain uses TRBV24-1 and TRBJ1-4, with D uncertain. This CDR3 comprises 17 residues. The germline V gene encodes CDR1 KGHDR and CDR2 SFDVKD. The ends were cut back, 5 bases at V and 0 bases at J, with 15 bases in the middle.

This clonotype was found many times. The chain employs TRBV18 and TRBJ2-7; TRBD1 is a possible D gene (5 bases). Germline assignment: CDR1 KGHSH and CDR2 LQKENI. Trimming took off 5 bases at V and 3 bases at J, with 17 bases between the two ends. The CDR3 is 15 residues long. In nucleotides, the CDR3 is TGTGCCAGCTCAACCGATCTTGCAGGGATCTACGAGCAGTACGTC. Encoded protein: CASSTDLAGIYEQYV.

This clonotype was counted at least ten times. The chain has TRBV11-2 and TRBJ2-4, with 13 bases fitting TRBD2. The CDR3 sequence is 18 residues long. Germline CDR1 and CDR2: SGHAT and FQNNGV. Trimming at V came to 5 bases and at J to 0 bases, leaving 7 bases not matched to a gene. CDR3 sequence reads: CASSLGTSGVSAKNIQYF. DNA for the CDR3: TGTGCCAGCAGCCTCGGGACTAGCGGGGTCTCAGCCAAAAACATTCAGTACTTC. The full variable domain, with the rest looked up from reference TRBV11-2 and TRBJ2-4, is EAGVAQSPRYKIIEKRQSVAFWCNPISGHATLYWYQQILGQGPKLLIQFQNNGVVDDSQLPKDRFSAERLKGVDSTLKIQPAKLEDSAVYLCASSLGTSGVSAKNIQYFGAGTRLSVL.

This rearrangement joins TRBV3-1 to TRBJ2-5; 8 bases fit TRBD2. Germline V gene lookup returns CDR1 LGHDT and CDR2 YNNKEL (reference sequence). The CDR3 totals 15 residues. Trimming took 4 bases from V and 4 from J; bases not matched to a gene: 8. The CDR3 is CASSLRAGGGETQYF. CDR3 nucleotide sequence: TGTGCCAGCAGCCTACGGGCGGGGGGCGGAGAGACCCAGTACTTC.

This clonotype was recorded many times. The chain uses TRBV6-1 and TRBJ1-6, with a weak D call TRBD1 (6 bases). The CDR3 has 15 amino acids. Trimming left V 6 bases short and J 2 bases short, with 11 bases between. The V gene's germline CDR1 is MNHNS and CDR2 SASEGT. The CDR3 nucleotides are TGTGCCAGCAGGGAAAACAGGGCCTATAATTCACCCCTCCACTTT. This encodes CASRENRAYNSPLHF.

This clonotype was picked up many times. The chain carries TRBV4-1 and TRBJ2-7; D is unclear. The V end lost 0 bases, the J end lost 0 bases, and 9 bases lay between the germline ends. In germline, CDR1 is MGHRA, CDR2 YSYEKL. The CDR3 consists of 15 residues. CDR3 in amino acids: CASSQDAYSSYEQYF. Written as DNA, the CDR3 is TGCGCCAGCAGCCAAGATGCTTACAGCTCCTACGAGCAGTACTTC.

V usage is TRBV5-1 and J usage is TRBJ1-1, with D maybe TRBD1 (5 bases). The CDR3 extends over 14 amino acids. Deletions cut 6 bases from V and 1 base from J, with 13 bases between. CDR1 and CDR2 (germline): SGHRS, YFSETQ. DNA of the CDR3: TGCGCCAGCACGTATGGCGACAGGAACACTGAAGCTTTCTTT. It yields the protein CASTYGDRNTEAFF.

The sample holds many counts of this clonotype. This sequence joins TRBV6-2 or TRBV6-3 and TRBJ2-1; 7 bases line up with TRBD2. The germline V gene has CDR1 MNHEY and CDR2 SVGEGT. The V segment lost 6 bases and the J segment 10 bases; nucleotides outside the gene matches: 12. There are 14 residues in the CDR3. The CDR3: CASRPGGRRGEQFF. The DNA for the CDR3 is TGTGCCAGCAGACCCGGGGGTAGGCGGGGGGAGCAGTTCTTC.

V and J are TRBV5-6 and TRBJ2-3; perhaps TRBD1 as D (5 bases). This CDR3 has 14 amino acids. V lost 2 bases and J 1 base, leaving 8 bases between the germline ends. Germline values: CDR1 SGHDT, CDR2 YYEEEE. The DNA of the CDR3 is TGTGCCAGCAGCTTCACAGGACGCACAGATACGCAGTATTTT. It translates to CASSFTGRTDTQYF.

In the case of this clonotype: A much larger clone differs from this one at a single base, so this may be a read error. The chain is built from TRBV7-2 and TRBJ1-2, with 9 nucleotides matching TRBD1. Germline V CDR1 and CDR2: SGHTA, FQGNSA. The CDR3 sequence is 17 residues long. DNA of the CDR3: TGTGCCATCAGCTCCCGACAGGGGGTAGGGTCTAACTATGGCTACACCTTC. Protein: CAISSRQGVGSNYGYTF.

The V call is TRBV9, the J call TRBJ2-5; D unresolved. The V gene's germline CDR1 is SGDLS and CDR2 YYNGEE. The ends were cut back, 3 bases at V and 1 base at J, with 7 bases in the middle. The CDR3 is 13 residues long. The CDR3 loop reads CASSEGSQETQYF. Here the CDR3 DNA reads TGTGCCAGCAGCGAGGGTAGCCAAGAGACCCAGTACTTC.

This clonotype was detected ten times or more. V is TRBV11-1 and J is TRBJ2-1; D may correspond to TRBD1 or TRBD2 (6 bases each). CDR1 SGHAT and CDR2 FQDESV come from the germline V gene (reference sequence). This CDR3 region has 13 residues. V lost 2 bases and J lost 8, with 10 bases in between. CDR3 loop: CASSLQGRHEQFF. The CDR3 nucleotides read TGTGCCAGCAGCTTACAGGGGAGGCATGAGCAGTTCTTC.

This clonotype has at least ten counts. The chain combines TRBV11-2 with TRBJ2-2, with D maybe TRBD1 (7 bases). Looked up from germline, CDR1 is SGHAT and CDR2 is FQNNGV. This CDR3 comprises 18 residues. The ends were cut back, 2 bases at V and 7 bases at J, with 23 bases in the middle. CDR3 sequence reads: CASSLNAFVAGGGGELFF. As DNA, the CDR3 is TGTGCCAGCAGCTTAAATGCCTTCGTGGCAGGGGGAGGCGGGGAGCTGTTTTTT.

This clonotype was counted ten times or more. V is TRBV2 and J is TRBJ2-1, with D uncertain. Trimming took off 5 bases at V and 5 bases at J, with 1 base between the two ends. The CDR3 sequence is 10 residues long. CDR1 and CDR2 (germline): SNHLY, FYNNEI. The CDR3 reads CASSNNEQFF. CDR3 in DNA: TGTGCCAGCAGTAACAATGAGCAGTTCTTC.

This chain joins TRBV12-3 or TRBV12-4 and TRBJ2-4; 7 bases fit TRBD2. Unmatched junction bases numbered 5, after V lost 5 bases and J lost 4 bases. The CDR3 covers 14 residues. CDR3 bases: TGTGCCAGCAGTCGGGAGGTGGGGAAAAACATTCAGTACTTC. As protein: CASSREVGKNIQYF.

This chain connects TRBV10-3 to TRBJ1-1; 8 nucleotides match TRBD1. Germline V CDR1 and CDR2: ENHRY, SYGVKD. V shed 11 bases, J shed 3 bases, and the junction held 14 bases outside the gene matches. This CDR3 region has 15 residues. CDR3 residues: CAAEPGTGWYTEAFF. The CDR3 DNA follows: TGTGCCGCGGAGCCCGGGACAGGTTGGTACACTGAAGCTTTCTTT.